This is a list of T cell receptor beta chains from one sample in a study of cytomegalovirus exposure and HLA in healthy donors. The table came from immunoSEQ multiplex PCR; TCRdb's copy has only in-frame clones and leaves some out. The top ten clones hold roughly 8.2% of a sample with 90,000 to 140,000 clones, less than 85% of them seen once. The sample was PBMCs. Every receptor here comes from a middle-aged man in good health and CMV-seropositive. Each CDR3 is given with its conserved first and last residue. The D gene is left open where the match is weak. The size field is filled for only some rows; it gives once, few, many or a size class.

TRBV7-9	TRBD1	TRBJ1-2	NA	TGTGCCAGCAGCACCGCCGGGACAGGGGACTATGGCTACACCTTC	CASSTAGTGDYGYTF
TRBV18	TRBD1	TRBJ2-4	NA	TGTGCCAGCTCACCCCCGGGACAGGGGGACATTCAGTACTTC	CASSPPGQGDIQYF
TRBV7-8	TRBD1	TRBJ1-1	NA	TGTGCCAGCAGCTTAGGAACAGGGGCTAACACTGAAGCTTTCTTT	CASSLGTGANTEAFF
TRBV27	NA	TRBJ2-7	NA	TGTGCCAGCAGTTTAAATCTAGCAGAAAGCTACGAGCAGTACTTC	CASSLNLAESYEQYF
TRBV5-6	TRBD1	TRBJ1-3	NA	TGTGCCAGCAGCCAAGGGACAGTACCTGGAAACACCATATATTTT	CASSQGTVPGNTIYF
TRBV9	NA	TRBJ2-3	once	TGTGCCAGCAGCGCCTACACAGATACGCAGTATTTT	CASSAYTDTQYF
TRBV7-2	NA	TRBJ1-4	NA	TGTGCCAGCAGCCCCTCGGCGGTCTTCTCGGAACTGTTTTTT	CASSPSAVFSELFF
TRBV30	NA	TRBJ1-1	NA	TGTGCCTGGACCCAGGTGCGAGCTTTCTTT	CAWTQVRAFF
TRBV29-1	NA	TRBJ1-2	NA	TGCAGCGTTGAAGATCGCGACTACTATGGCTACACCTTC	CSVEDRDYYGYTF
TRBV14	NA	TRBJ1-2	NA	TGTGCCAGCAGCCAAGAAGGCATAGGGAGGAGCTATGGCTACACCTTC	CASSQEGIGRSYGYTF
TRBV15	NA	TRBJ2-7	NA	TGTGCCACCAGCAGAGACTTCTCCGGCGAGCAGTACTTC	CATSRDFSGEQYF
TRBV2	TRBD1	TRBJ2-7	once	TGTGCCAGCAGTGCCTGGACAGGGAGCTCCTACGAGCAGTACTTC	CASSAWTGSSYEQYF
TRBV10-3	TRBD1	TRBJ2-7	NA	TGTGCCATGGCTGACAGGGGAGGAAGGTACGAGCAGTACTTC	CAMADRGGRYEQYF
TRBV2	TRBD1	TRBJ1-6	NA	TGTGCCAGCAGTGGACAGGGTGCTTCACCCCTCCACTTT	CASSGQGASPLHF
TRBV11-3	TRBD2	TRBJ2-1	NA	TGTGCCAGCAGCGGAAGGACTAGCGGTAGCTACAATGAGCAGTTCTTC	CASSGRTSGSYNEQFF
TRBV6-5	NA	TRBJ2-6	NA	TGTGCCAGCAGCCGCGGGGTGAATGGGGCCAACGGCCTGACTTTC	CASSRGVNGANGLTF
TRBV5-6	NA	TRBJ1-2	NA	TGTGCCAGCAGCCCGGACCAGGGGCCGGGGGGTGGCTACACCTTC	CASSPDQGPGGGYTF
TRBV5-1	NA	TRBJ2-3	NA	TGCGCCAGCAGCTTCCAGCGGCGAAGCACAGATACGCAGTATTTT	CASSFQRRSTDTQYF